The clone carrying this TCR beta chain was counted only a few times. Germline V gene sequence: CDR1 LNHDA, CDR2 SQIVND (reference sequence). The CDR3 sequence is 13 residues long. J was trimmed by 2 bases and V by 5 bases; bases with no gene match: 2. This entry belongs to a study of T-cell memory formation after mild COVID-19. TCRdb re-called the 5' RACE reads through MiXCR, storing one row per CDR3 protein. The sample contains 350,000 or so distinct CDR3 sequences, approximately 13% of which appear only once. The genes are TRBV19 and TRBJ2-7; 8 nucleotides align to TRBD2. The receptor was derived from a man aged 18 to 35 who had mild COVID-19 (a few samples of this study predate the infection). Cell type and time point are not known. Sequenced sample: PBMCs or a T cell subset sorted from them (not recorded which). The CDR3 protein is CASSVGLAYEQYV. The DNA of the CDR3 is TGTGCCAGTAGTGTGGGACTAGCCTACGAGCAGTACGTC.